This T cell receptor (beta chain) was found in a study of blood T cell repertoires in COVID-19 (TCRdb year 2020). Notes on the research overall: Samples from collaborators originated in the United States, Italy and Spain and spanned both the acute and convalescent phases of COVID-19. Samples were obtained from the ongoing ImmuneRACE study (first 160 participants) and from about 1,300 subjects provided by 6 global collaborators. Nearly every sample came with metadata listing a de-identified subject ID, COVID-19 status, age in years and sex. Subjects who had been exposed to COVID-19, were actively infected with it, or had recovered from it provided the deeply sampled blood TCRbeta repertoires that made up the dataset. The material from the prospective study consisted of cDNA or gDNA derived from T cells, B-cell-depleted T cells, or PBMCs. The repertoires were released in a freely available public database intended as a resource for research on the immune response to SARS-CoV-2. Where HLA class I and class II types were available, the types were taken from metadata supplied by the sample provider, not from assay-based typing.

Findings and caveats that apply to the study as a whole: The amount of clinical and demographic metadata varied by source and participant and was provided uncurated.

Enrolling through a virtual design, the prospective study's participants ranged in age from roughly 18 to 95 years and lived across roughly 23 United States geographic areas. To assign participants to cohorts, the prospective study relied on clinical history that participants themselves reported in a screening survey and a study questionnaire. Recovered participants in ImmuneRACE Cohort 3 were defined as having two consecutive negative NP/OP PCR tests, clearance from a healthcare professional, or resolution of symptoms. In the prospective study, whole blood, serum and a nasopharyngeal or oropharyngeal swab were collected from each participant by mobile phlebotomists. Participants in the prospective study had the option to provide additional blood draws and questionnaires over a roughly 2-month period. Before DNA extraction, prospective study blood samples were shipped either frozen or at room temperature.

The V end loses 0 bases and the J end loses 4 bases, and a stretch of 10 bases separates them. As encoded in the germline V gene, CDR1 is SGHRS while CDR2 is YFSETQ. The CDR3 has 14 amino acids, counting the end cysteine and phenylalanine. Left in the record is the CDR3 DNA by itself, 42 bases read in frame from the first base. TCRbeta CDR3 regions were amplified from genomic DNA by means of the immunoSEQ Assay, a bias-controlled multiplex PCR. The paper's data handling went like this. Within the assay, amplification of reference gene primers was used to estimate how many nucleated cells each sample contained. To quantify the absolute abundance of each unique TCRbeta CDR3 rearrangement, sequence reads were collapsed and filtered. Productive Simpson clonality was computed per sample as the square root of Simpson's diversity index over productive rearrangements. TCRdb obtained this table from immuneACCESS and retained in-frame rearrangements with V and J assigned. These tables miss some clones; where compared with another copy, unresolved V genes account for less than half of the shortfall, and the remainder is unexplained. From that table come the V and J calls and clone size; the DNA was used to work out D and trimming. The sample table contains hundreds of thousands of clones; only one count was recorded for around 86% of them. The leading ten clones occupy approximately 2.1% of the sample.

A note on this clone: Its antigen is currently not known. Per-base quality was not reported, and no clone a single base away is much larger than it.

Sequencing was carried out using PBMCs or T cells enriched from blood (not recorded which). This sequence originates from a woman between 50 and 59 years old who had recovered from COVID-19. The rearranged segments are TRBV5-1 and TRBJ2-5; a tentative D match to TRBD1 spans 6 bases. The CDR3 region: CASSLDRAIETQYF. The DNA is as follows: TGCGCCAGCAGCTTGGACAGGGCTATAGAGACCCAGTACTTC.